A selection of T cell receptor beta chains follows, all from one sample in a study of shared clonotypes between healthy human individuals. Sequencing used immunoSEQ multiplex PCR; TCRdb keeps in-frame clones, though not all of them. The sample has about 1 million clones, around 75% seen once. What was sequenced was memory CD4+ T cells sorted from blood. These receptors all come from a man between 18 and 35 years old in good health. Both conserved end residues are part of each CDR3. The order of the fields is J gene, D gene, V gene, clone size, CDR3 DNA, CDR3 protein. The D gene is left open where the match is weak. Only some rows state a clone size, as once, few, many or a class for expanded clones.

>TRBJ2-1|TRBD2|TRBV12-5|.
TGTGCTAGTGGTTCTCTCATTAGCGGGAGGAACAATGAGCAGTTCTTC
CASGSLISGRNNEQFF
>TRBJ1-2|.|TRBV28|.
TGTGCCAGCAGTTTAATAGGTCAGACCCAAGGCTACACCTTC
CASSLIGQTQGYTF
>TRBJ1-1|.|TRBV29-1|.
TGCAGCGTTCTCTTACGGGGGGCGGGGACTGAAGCTTTCTTT
CSVLLRGAGTEAFF
>TRBJ2-3|TRBD2|TRBV6-4|once
TGTGCCAGCAGTCGGGACGGACTAGCATCAGATACGCAGTATTTT
CASSRDGLASDTQYF
>TRBJ1-5|.|TRBV6-1|.
TGTGCCAGCATTGAGCAGACGAGCAATCAGCCCCAGCATTTT
CASIEQTSNQPQHF
>TRBJ1-1|.|TRBV2|.
TGTGCCAGCACCCGACCCGGTTACAGTGAAGCTTTCTTT
CASTRPGYSEAFF
>TRBJ1-4|.|TRBV18|.
TGTGCCAGCTCTTTTGGAGCAACTAATGAAAAACTGTTTTTT
CASSFGATNEKLFF
>TRBJ2-2|.|TRBV28|.
TGTGCCAGCCGCGACACACCGAACACCGGGGAGCTGTTTTTT
CASRDTPNTGELFF
>TRBJ2-1|TRBD2|TRBV29-1|once
TGCAGCGTTCCCAGCGGGAACTCCTACAATGAGCAGTTCTTC
CSVPSGNSYNEQFF
>TRBJ1-6|.|TRBV30|.
TGTGCCTGGAGTGTAACAGCGACAGCAAATTCACCCCTCCACTTT
CAWSVTATANSPLHF
>TRBJ1-6|.|TRBV10-2|.
TGCGCCAGCAGTGAGTCAGGCGCAGGGAGCTCCTATAATTCACCCCTCCACTTT
CASSESGAGSSYNSPLHF
>TRBJ2-7|.|TRBV9|few
TGTGCCAGCAGCGGACACGTGGGGAGCGAGCAGTACTTC
CASSGHVGSEQYF
>TRBJ1-1|.|TRBV28|.
TGTGCCAGCACCCGGGGAGGGGCCACTGAAGCTTTCTTT
CASTRGGATEAFF
>TRBJ2-2|TRBD1|TRBV5-1|.
TGCGCCAGCAGCTTGATAAGACAGGGGGTCTCCGGGGAGCTGTTTTTT
CASSLIRQGVSGELFF
>TRBJ2-7|.|TRBV5-1|few
TGCGCCAGCTCCCCAGGGACGTACGAGCAGTACTTC
CASSPGTYEQYF
>TRBJ2-3|.|TRBV7-9|once
TGTGCCAGCAGTTTTGACGCTGGGCTATCGCAGTATTTT
CASSFDAGLSQYF
>TRBJ2-7|.|TRBV7-2|.
TGTGCCAGCAGCTTGTCTGGCAACTCCTACGAGCAGTACTTC
CASSLSGNSYEQYF
>TRBJ2-1|TRBD2|TRBV5-1|.
TGCGCCAGCAGCTTCCTAGCGGGGGGGTCCCACAATGAGCAGTTCTTC
CASSFLAGGSHNEQFF
>TRBJ2-7|TRBD1|TRBV29-1|once
TGCAGCGTTGGGCGACAGGGAAACGAGCAGTACTTC
CSVGRQGNEQYF
>TRBJ2-3|.|TRBV5-6|.
TGTGCCAGCAGCTTGGAATTAAAGGCAGACTTTACAGATACGCAGTATTTT
CASSLELKADFTDTQYF
>TRBJ2-1|TRBD2|TRBV7-2|.
TGTGCCAGCAACCGCTTACCGGGAGGTGGGAATGAGCAGTTCTTC
CASNRLPGGGNEQFF
>TRBJ1-5|.|TRBV28|.
TGTGCCAGCAGTTCAGGGACTGGGCAGCCCCAGCATTTT
CASSSGTGQPQHF
>TRBJ1-1|TRBD1|TRBV28|.
TGTGCCAGCAGCCTCAACAGGGGAGTGAGGACTGAAGCTTTCTTT
CASSLNRGVRTEAFF
>TRBJ2-7|.|TRBV6-1|once
TGTGCCAGCAGTGAAGGAGGAGGGTTAAGCTTCTACGAGCAGTACTTC
CASSEGGGLSFYEQYF
>TRBJ2-3|TRBD1|TRBV5-6|.
TGTGCCAGCAGCTGGCGGACAGGGCGAGGAGTGGGCACAGATACGCAGTATTTT
CASSWRTGRGVGTDTQYF
>TRBJ1-2|.|TRBV10-3|.
TGTGCCATCAGCAGGGAGAGGGACTATGGCTACACCTTC
CAISRERDYGYTF
>TRBJ2-2|.|TRBV4-1|few
TGCGCCAGCAGCCAAGAGAATGTTGGCGGACCGAACACCGGGGAGCTGTTTTTT
CASSQENVGGPNTGELFF
>TRBJ2-7|TRBD2|TRBV7-2|.
TGTGCCAGCAGCCGCGGCGGCGCGGGGGGGCGGGAGCAGTACTTC
CASSRGGAGGREQYF
>TRBJ2-3|.|TRBV7-6|.
TGTGCCAGCAGCCCGACGGACAGCACAGATACGCAGTATTTT
CASSPTDSTDTQYF
>TRBJ2-7|TRBD1|TRBV10-1|.
TGCGCCAGCAGTGGCACCGGGACAGGACTCTACGAGCAGTACTTC
CASSGTGTGLYEQYF
>TRBJ2-1|.|TRBV27|.
TGTGCCAGCAGTACATGGTCCCTTTCCAATGAGCAGTTCTTC
CASSTWSLSNEQFF
>TRBJ1-1|.|TRBV27|.
TGTGCCAGCAGTTTATCGACGAACACTGAAGCTTTCTTT
CASSLSTNTEAFF
>TRBJ2-7|.|TRBV9|.
TGTGCCAGCCTTACTCAAACCTACGAGCAGTACTTC
CASLTQTYEQYF
>TRBJ2-5|TRBD1|TRBV5-1|many
TGCGCCAGCAGCTTGGGTGGGACAGGGGTGCAGACCCAGTACTTC
CASSLGGTGVQTQYF
>TRBJ2-1|TRBD2|TRBV5-1|.
TGCGCCAGCAGCTTGGCCGGACTAGCGGGGGGACACAATGAGCAGTTCTTC
CASSLAGLAGGHNEQFF
>TRBJ1-4|.|TRBV5-6|.
TGTGCCAGCAGCCGCCGCGGTTATGAAAAACTGTTTTTT
CASSRRGYEKLFF
>TRBJ2-2|.|TRBV5-8|once
TGTGCCAGCCCGCGGGGAGGGAACACCGGGGAGCTGTTTTTT
CASPRGGNTGELFF
>TRBJ1-4|.|TRBV19|.
TGTGCCAGTAGTCCGAGATCCCCCGGGAATGAAAAACTGTTTTTT
CASSPRSPGNEKLFF
>TRBJ1-4|TRBD1|TRBV7-9|.
TGTGCCAGCAGCTGGTACAGGGGAACTAATGAAAAACTGTTTTTT
CASSWYRGTNEKLFF
>TRBJ1-5|TRBD1|TRBV7-7|few
TGTGCTAGCAGCTTAGAGGGACAGAGCAATCAGCCCCAGCATTTT
CASSLEGQSNQPQHF
>TRBJ1-4|.|TRBV15|.
TGTGCCACCAGCCTAGCCGGGTTAGGTGAAAAACTGTTTTTT
CATSLAGLGEKLFF
>TRBJ2-7|TRBD2|TRBV6-4|few
TGTGCCGGACCCTTAGCGGGAGTCCCCCCCGAGCAGTACTTC
CAGPLAGVPPEQYF
>TRBJ2-3|.|TRBV30|.
TGTGCCTGGAGTGTAGGGCATACAGATACGCAGTATTTT
CAWSVGHTDTQYF
>TRBJ2-7|.|TRBV27|.
TGTGCCAGCAGTCCCAACCCCGACTTCTACGAGCAGTACTTC
CASSPNPDFYEQYF
>TRBJ1-6|.|TRBV27|.
TGTGCCAGCAGTTTTTCAGACGGAGGATCACCCCTCCACTTT
CASSFSDGGSPLHF
>TRBJ1-2|.|TRBV5-5|.
TGTGCCAGCAGCGTTTCGTTGATTCCTAGGGTCTATGGCTACACCTTC
CASSVSLIPRVYGYTF
>TRBJ2-3|.|TRBV6-5|many
TGTGCCAGCAGTTGGGAGCCTCGCACAGATACGCAGTATTTT
CASSWEPRTDTQYF
>TRBJ2-2|TRBD1|TRBV30|.
TGTGCCTGGAAAGGGTCCCAGGGGGCAACCGGGGAGCTGTTTTTT
CAWKGSQGATGELFF
>TRBJ2-7|.|TRBV15|few
TGTGCCACCAGCAGAGACAGGGATCACGAGCAGTACTTC
CATSRDRDHEQYF
>TRBJ2-7|.|TRBV11-2|.
TGTGCCAGCAGCTCCCCGACAGTGAAAGCCTACGAGCAGTACTTC
CASSSPTVKAYEQYF
>TRBJ2-5|.|TRBV2|.
TGTGCCAGCAGTGAAGGGGGACCGGGGGGCCTGGGAGAGACCCAGTACTTC
CASSEGGPGGLGETQYF
>TRBJ1-1|.|TRBV27|once
TGTGCCAGCAGTTTATGGGCAGTCGCCCCAAACACTGAAGCTTTCTTT
CASSLWAVAPNTEAFF
>TRBJ2-1|.|TRBV15|few
TGTGCCACCAGCAGTCGTAGGGGGGGCGGCTCATTGAATGAGCAGTTCTTC
CATSSRRGGGSLNEQFF
>TRBJ2-6|.|TRBV7-9|once
TGTGCCAGCAGCTCTTTAGACAGGTTCCTGACTTTC
CASSSLDRFLTF